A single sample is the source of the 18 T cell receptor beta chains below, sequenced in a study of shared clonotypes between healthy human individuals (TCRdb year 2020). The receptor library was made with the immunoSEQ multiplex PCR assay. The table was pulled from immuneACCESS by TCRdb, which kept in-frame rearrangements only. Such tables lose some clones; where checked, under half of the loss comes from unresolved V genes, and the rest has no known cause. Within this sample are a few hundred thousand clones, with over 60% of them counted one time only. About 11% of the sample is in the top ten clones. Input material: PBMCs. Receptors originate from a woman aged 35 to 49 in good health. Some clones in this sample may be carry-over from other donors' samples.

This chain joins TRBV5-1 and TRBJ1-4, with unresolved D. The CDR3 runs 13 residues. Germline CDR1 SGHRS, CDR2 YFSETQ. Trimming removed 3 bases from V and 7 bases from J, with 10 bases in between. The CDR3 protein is CASSSGSGEKLFF. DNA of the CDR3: TGCGCCAGCAGCTCTGGGTCAGGTGAAAAACTGTTTTTT.

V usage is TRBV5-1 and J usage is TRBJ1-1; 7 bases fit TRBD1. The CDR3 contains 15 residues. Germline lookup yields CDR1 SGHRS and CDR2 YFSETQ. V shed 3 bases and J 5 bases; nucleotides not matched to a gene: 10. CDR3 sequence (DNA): TGCGCCAGCAGCTGGCGCGGAGGGGGCGAGACTGAAGCTTTCTTT. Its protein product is CASSWRGGGETEAFF.

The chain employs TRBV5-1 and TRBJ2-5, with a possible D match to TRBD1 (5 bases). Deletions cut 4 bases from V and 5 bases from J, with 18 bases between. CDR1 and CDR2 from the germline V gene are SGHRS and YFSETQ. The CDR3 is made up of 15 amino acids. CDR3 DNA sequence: TGCGCCAGCAGCCCCGATGCCAGGGTGTGGGAGACCCAGTACTTC. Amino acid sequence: CASSPDARVWETQYF.

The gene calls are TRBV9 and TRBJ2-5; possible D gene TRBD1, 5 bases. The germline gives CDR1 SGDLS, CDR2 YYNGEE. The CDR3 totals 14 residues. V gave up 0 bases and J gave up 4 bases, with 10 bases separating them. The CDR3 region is CASSVARRGETQYF. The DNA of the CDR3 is TGTGCCAGCAGCGTAGCCCGAAGGGGAGAGACCCAGTACTTC. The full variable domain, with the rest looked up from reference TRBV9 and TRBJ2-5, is DSGVTQTPKHLITATGQRVTLRCSPRSGDLSVYWYQQSLDQGLQFLIQYYNGEERAKGNILERFSAQQFPDLHSELNLSSLELGDSALYFCASSVARRGETQYFGPGTRLLVL.

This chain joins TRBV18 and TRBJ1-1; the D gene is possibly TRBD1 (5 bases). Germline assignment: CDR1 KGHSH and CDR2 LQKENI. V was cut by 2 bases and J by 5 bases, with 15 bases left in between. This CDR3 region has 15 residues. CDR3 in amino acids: CASSPNIQGGTEAFF. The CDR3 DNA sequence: TGTGCCAGCTCACCAAACATTCAGGGCGGAACTGAAGCTTTCTTT. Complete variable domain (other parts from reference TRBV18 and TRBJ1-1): NAGVMQNPRHLVRRRGQEARLRCSPMKGHSHVYWYRQLPEEGLKFMVYLQKENIIDESGMPKERFSAEFPKEGPSILRIQQVVRGDSAAYFCASSPNIQGGTEAFFGQGTRLTVV.

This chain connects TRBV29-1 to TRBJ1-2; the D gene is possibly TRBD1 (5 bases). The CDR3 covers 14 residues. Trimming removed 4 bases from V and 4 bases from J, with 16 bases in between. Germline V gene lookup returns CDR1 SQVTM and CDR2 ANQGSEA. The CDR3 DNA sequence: TGCAGCGTTGGGGGCTACGGAAGCAGCTATGGCTACACCTTC. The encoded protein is CSVGGYGSSYGYTF. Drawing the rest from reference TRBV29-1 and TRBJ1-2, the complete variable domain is SAVISQKPSRDICQRGTSLTIQCQVDSQVTMMFWYRQQPGQSLTLIATANQGSEATYESGFVIDKFPISRPNLTFSTLTVSNMSPEDSSIYLCSVGGYGSSYGYTFGSGTRLTVV.

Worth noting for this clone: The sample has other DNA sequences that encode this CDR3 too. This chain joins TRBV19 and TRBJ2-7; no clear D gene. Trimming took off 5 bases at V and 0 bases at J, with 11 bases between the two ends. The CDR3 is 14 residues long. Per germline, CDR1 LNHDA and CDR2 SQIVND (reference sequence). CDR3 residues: CASSSRTGSYEQYF. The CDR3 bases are TGTGCCAGTAGTTCCCGGACGGGCTCCTACGAGCAGTACTTC.

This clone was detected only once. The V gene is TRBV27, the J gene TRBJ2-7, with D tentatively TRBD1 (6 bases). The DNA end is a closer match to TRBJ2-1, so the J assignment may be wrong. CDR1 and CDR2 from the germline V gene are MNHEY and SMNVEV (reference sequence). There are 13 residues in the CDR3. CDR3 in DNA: TGTGCCAGCAGTACCCACAGGGACAATGAGCAGTTCTTC. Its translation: CASSTHRDNEQFF.

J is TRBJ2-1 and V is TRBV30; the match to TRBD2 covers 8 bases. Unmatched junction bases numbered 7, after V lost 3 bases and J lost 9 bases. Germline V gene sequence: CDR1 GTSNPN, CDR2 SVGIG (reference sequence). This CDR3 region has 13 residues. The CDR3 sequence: CAWRRLAGREQFF. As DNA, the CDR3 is TGTGCCTGGAGGAGGCTAGCGGGTCGTGAGCAGTTCTTC. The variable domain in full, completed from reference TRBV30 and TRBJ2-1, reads SQTIHQWPATLVQPVGSPLSLECTVEGTSNPNLYWYRQAAGRGLQLLFYSVGIGQISSEVPQNLSASRPQDRQFILSSKKLLLSDSGFYLCAWRRLAGREQFFGPGTRLTVL.

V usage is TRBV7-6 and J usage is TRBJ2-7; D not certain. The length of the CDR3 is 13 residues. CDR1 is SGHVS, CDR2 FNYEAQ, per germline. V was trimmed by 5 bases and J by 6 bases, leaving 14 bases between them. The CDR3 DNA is TGTGCCAGCAGCCTTGTTGACCGGCCCGAGCAGTACTTC. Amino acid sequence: CASSLVDRPEQYF.

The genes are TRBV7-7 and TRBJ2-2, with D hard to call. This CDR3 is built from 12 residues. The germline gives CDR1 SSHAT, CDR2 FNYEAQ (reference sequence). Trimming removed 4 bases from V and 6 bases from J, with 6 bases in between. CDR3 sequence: CASSSGAGELFF. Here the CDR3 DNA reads TGTGCCAGCAGCTCCGGTGCCGGGGAGCTGTTTTTT.

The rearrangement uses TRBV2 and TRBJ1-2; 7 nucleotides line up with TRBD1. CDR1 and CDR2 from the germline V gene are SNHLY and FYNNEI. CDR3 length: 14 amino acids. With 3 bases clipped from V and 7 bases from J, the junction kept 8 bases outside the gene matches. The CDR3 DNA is TGTGCCAGCAGTGAGTTAGGGGGCTCTTTTGGCTACACCTTC. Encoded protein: CASSELGGSFGYTF.

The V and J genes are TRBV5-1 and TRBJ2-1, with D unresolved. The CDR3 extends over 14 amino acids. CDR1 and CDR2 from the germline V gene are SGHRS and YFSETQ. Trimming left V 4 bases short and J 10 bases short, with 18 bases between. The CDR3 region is CASSPQTPGEEQFF. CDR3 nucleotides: TGCGCCAGCAGCCCTCAGACCCCCGGAGAGGAGCAGTTCTTC. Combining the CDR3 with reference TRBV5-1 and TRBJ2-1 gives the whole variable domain KAGVTQTPRYLIKTRGQQVTLSCSPISGHRSVSWYQQTPGQGLQFLFEYFSETQRNKGNFPGRFSGRQFSNSRSEMNVSTLELGDSALYLCASSPQTPGEEQFFGPGTRLTVL.

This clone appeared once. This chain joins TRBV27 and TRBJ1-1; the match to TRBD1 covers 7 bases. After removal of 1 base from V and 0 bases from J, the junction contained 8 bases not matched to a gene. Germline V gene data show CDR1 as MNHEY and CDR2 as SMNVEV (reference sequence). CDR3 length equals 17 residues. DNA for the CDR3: TGTGCCAGCAGTTTATATGGGCCCGGGACAGTGAACACTGAAGCTTTCTTT. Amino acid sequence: CASSLYGPGTVNTEAFF.

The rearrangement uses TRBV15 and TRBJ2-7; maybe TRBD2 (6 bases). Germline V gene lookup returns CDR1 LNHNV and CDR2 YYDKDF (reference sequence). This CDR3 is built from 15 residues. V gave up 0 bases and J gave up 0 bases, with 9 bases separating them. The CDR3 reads CATSRDLGGSYEQYF. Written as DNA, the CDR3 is TGTGCCACCAGCAGAGATCTCGGGGGCTCCTACGAGCAGTACTTC. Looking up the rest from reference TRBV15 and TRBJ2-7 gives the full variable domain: DAMVIQNPRYQVTQFGKPVTLSCSQTLNHNVMYWYQQKSSQAPKLLFHYYDKDFNNEADTPDNFQSRRPNTSFCFLDIRSPGLGDTAMYLCATSRDLGGSYEQYFGPGTRLTVT.

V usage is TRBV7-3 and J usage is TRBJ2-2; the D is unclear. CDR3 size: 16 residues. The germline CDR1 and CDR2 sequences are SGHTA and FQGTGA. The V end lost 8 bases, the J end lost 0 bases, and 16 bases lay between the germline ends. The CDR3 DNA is TGTGCCAGCGCCCGCGAGCCTCCTCCGAACACCGGGGAGCTGTTTTTT. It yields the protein CASAREPPPNTGELFF.

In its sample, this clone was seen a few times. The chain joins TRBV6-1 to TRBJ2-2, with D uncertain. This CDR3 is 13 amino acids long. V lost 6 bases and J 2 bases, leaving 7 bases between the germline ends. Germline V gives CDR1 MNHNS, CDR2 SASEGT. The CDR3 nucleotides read TGTGCCAGCAGATCCGTCAACACCGGGGAGCTGTTTTTT. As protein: CASRSVNTGELFF.

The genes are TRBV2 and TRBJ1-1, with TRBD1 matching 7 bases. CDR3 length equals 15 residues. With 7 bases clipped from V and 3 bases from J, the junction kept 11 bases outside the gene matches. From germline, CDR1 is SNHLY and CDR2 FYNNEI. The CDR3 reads CASTKGQGGHTEAFF. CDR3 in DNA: TGTGCCAGCACAAAAGGGCAGGGGGGGCACACTGAAGCTTTCTTT.